Reported below is one TCR beta chain. This record comes from a study of blood T cell repertoires in COVID-19. Study details: The study drew acute and convalescent COVID-19 samples from the United States, Italy and Spain. The analysed material was cDNA or gDNA that came from T cells, B-cell-depleted T cells, or PBMCs.

Method: immunoSEQ multiplex PCR; TCRdb's copy keeps in-frame clones and lacks some. Counted here are under 200,000 clones, 75% to 90% occurring once; the ten biggest clones make up around 10%. The V and J ends lost 1 base and 4 bases, in that order; junction bases with no gene match: 8. Per germline, CDR1 SGHVS and CDR2 FNYEAQ. The CDR3 totals 16 residues. The sequenced material came from peripheral blood. This receptor was taken from an elderly woman with active or convalescent COVID-19. The rearrangement uses TRBV7-6 and TRBJ1-2; 8 bases align to TRBD1. In DNA form, the CDR3 reads TGTGCCAGCAGCTTAGGGGCAGGGGGCGCCTCCTATGGCTACACCTTC. It translates to CASSLGAGGASYGYTF.